This T cell receptor (beta chain) comes out of a study of T cell responses to AZD1222 COVID-19 vaccine. Study findings and constraints: Epitopes outside B.1.351 and B.1.1.7 mutated regions reportedly drew nearly half of spike TCRs.

Details on this clone: Its antigen is still unknown.

Trimming cost V 7 bases and J 1 base, with 13 bases left between them. The germline gives CDR1 ENHRY, CDR2 SYGVKD. The CDR3 contains 14 residues. Method: immunoSEQ multiplex PCR; TCRdb's copy keeps in-frame clones and lacks some. Of some 170,000 clones listed, about 88% are singletons. Material: peripheral blood, obtained on day 0 of AZD1222 vaccination. The TCR comes from an adult in good health. V and J are TRBV10-3 and TRBJ1-1, with D tentatively TRBD1 (5 bases). The chain's CDR3 is CAITADTSNTEAFF. The CDR3 coding sequence is TGTGCCATCACCGCGGACACCTCGAACACTGAAGCTTTCTTT.